The present T cell receptor beta chain was sequenced within a study of blood T cell repertoires in COVID-19. The ends were cut back, 8 bases at V and 5 bases at J, with 19 bases in the middle. The CDR3 spans 13 residues. CDR1 and CDR2 from the germline V gene are GTSNPN and SVGIG (reference sequence). The table came from immunoSEQ multiplex PCR; TCRdb's copy has only in-frame clones and leaves some out. The table lists roughly 670,000 clones, just under 90% of them singletons, with around 0.3% in the top ten. The chain joins TRBV30 to TRBJ2-7, with D uncertain. Sequencing was carried out using peripheral blood. The TCR sequence derives from a woman younger than 35 with acute or convalescent COVID-19. The CDR3 reads CAGKTSADNEQYF. The DNA for the CDR3 is TGTGCCGGGAAAACCTCGGCTGACAACGAGCAGTACTTC.